The 17 T cell receptor beta chains below were found in one sample sequenced in a study of breast tumors, draining lymph nodes, adjacent tissues. Breast cancer patients provided tissue from their axillary draining lymph nodes. TCRdb called the multiplex PCR reads again in MiXCR, with one record for every CDR3 protein. The sample shows approximately 230,000 distinct CDR3 sequences, 30% to 35% of them seen only once. Sample: axillary lymph node tissue. The receptors shown here come from a female donor with breast cancer. Some clones in this sample may be carry-over from other donors' samples.

The table lists this clonotype with many counts. The chain links TRBV6-5 to TRBJ2-5; D not certain. CDR3 length: 14 amino acids. Germline values: CDR1 MNHEY, CDR2 SVGAGI. Trimming removed 2 bases at V and 5 bases at J, with 12 bases between. The CDR3 coding sequence is TGTGCCAGCAGTTACACGGACCCCCGGGAGACCCAGTACTTC. Its protein product is CASSYTDPRETQYF.

The rearrangement joins TRBV5-6 to TRBJ2-1; 9 bases are a match to TRBD2. V dropped 2 bases and J dropped 3; count of bases not matched to a gene: 3. The CDR3 loop spans 15 amino acids. Germline V CDR1 and CDR2: SGHDT, YYEEEE. CDR3 nucleotide sequence: TGTGCCAGCAGCTTACTAGCGGGCAACTACAATGAGCAGTTCTTC. Amino acids: CASSLLAGNYNEQFF.

This chain uses TRBV10-3 with TRBJ2-5; TRBD2 aligns across 7 bases. This CDR3 contains 15 residues. The J segment lost 1 base and the V segment lost 2 bases, leaving 4 bases of the junction unmatched. Per the germline V gene, CDR1 is ENHRY and CDR2 is SYGVKD. The CDR3 nucleotides read TGTGCCATCAGTGAGAGGTCTAGCGGCCAAGAGACCCAGTACTTC. Its protein product is CAISERSSGQETQYF.

This clonotype was picked up many times. The chain recombines TRBV9 with TRBJ2-7; D uncertain. This CDR3 comprises 15 residues. Germline assignment: CDR1 SGDLS and CDR2 YYNGEE. Trimming left V 0 bases short and J 4 bases short, with 14 bases between. CDR3 in amino acids: CASSVGGTLSYEQYF. DNA of the CDR3: TGTGCCAGCAGCGTAGGTGGCACTTTATCTTACGAGCAGTACTTC.

This chain links TRBV19 with TRBJ1-4; TRBD1 is a possible D gene (6 bases). The J call may be wrong; the DNA end is better matched by TRBJ1-1. The length of the CDR3 is 16 residues. Germline assignment: CDR1 LNHDA and CDR2 SQIVND (reference sequence). The CDR3 DNA is TGTGCCAGTAGTATTAGGACCAGGGGTGGGGACACTGAAGCTTTCTTT. This codes for CASSIRTRGGDTEAFF.

This clonotype was found many times. The chain joins TRBV10-3 to TRBJ1-6, with D possibly matching TRBD1 (5 bases). CDR1 and CDR2 from the germline V gene are ENHRY and SYGVKD. V shed 1 base and J shed 7 bases, with 8 bases lying between them. This CDR3 contains 14 residues. The CDR3 region has the DNA TGTGCCATCAGTGAGTTGGGGGAAAATTCACCCCTCCACTTT. Residues: CAISELGENSPLHF.

This clonotype has a single count. The V call is TRBV19, the J call TRBJ2-6; D gene ambiguous. Trimming pared 4 bases from V and 0 bases from J, leaving 16 bases between. Germline V gene lookup returns CDR1 LNHDA and CDR2 SQIVND (reference sequence). The CDR3 is 18 residues long. In nucleotides, the CDR3 is TGTGCCAGTAGTACTATGGGGAACAGCTTCTCTGGGGCCAACGTCCTGACTTTC. Encoded protein: CASSTMGNSFSGANVLTF. The full variable domain, with the rest looked up from reference TRBV19 and TRBJ2-6, is DGGITQSPKYLFRKEGQNVTLSCEQNLNHDAMYWYRQDPGQGLRLIYYSQIVNDFQKGDIAEGYSVSREKKESFPLTVTSAQKNPTAFYLCASSTMGNSFSGANVLTFGAGSRLTVL.

The chain combines TRBV11-1 with TRBJ1-2; D is unclear. This CDR3 spans 13 amino acids. CDR1 and CDR2 from the germline V gene are SGHAT and FQDESV (reference sequence). The germline V and J ends were trimmed by 6 bases and 4 bases, with 12 bases remaining between them. The CDR3: CASSATRSYGYTF. The CDR3 nucleotides read TGTGCCAGCAGTGCTACTCGGTCCTATGGCTACACCTTC.

This clonotype has only a few counts. The chain employs TRBV5-1 and TRBJ1-1; weak D call: TRBD1 (6 bases). V was clipped by 2 bases and J by 1 base, with 12 bases between them. The CDR3 is 15 amino acids. Germline loops: CDR1 SGHRS, CDR2 YFSETQ. In DNA form, the CDR3 reads TGCGCCAGCAGCTTACGTTCGACAGGGAACACTGAAGCTTTCTTT. Translating gives CASSLRSTGNTEAFF.

The sample holds many counts of this clonotype. J is TRBJ2-3 and V is TRBV7-2; D is ambiguous. The CDR3 is 12 residues long. The ends were cut back, 5 bases at V and 6 bases at J, with 9 bases in the middle. Germline V lookup: CDR1 SGHTA, CDR2 FQGNSA. In DNA, the CDR3 is TGTGCCAGCAGCGACTTTGAGGATACGCAGTATTTT. Translated, it gives CASSDFEDTQYF.

A note on this clonotype: Given a much more abundant clone one base away, this may be a read error. The J gene is TRBJ2-1, the V gene TRBV30, with TRBD1 identical over 9 bases. The CDR3 has 13 residues. The germline CDR1 and CDR2 sequences are GTSNPN and SVGIG (reference sequence). The chain's CDR3 is CASDRGSYNEQLF. The CDR3 DNA reads TGTGCTTCAGACAGGGGGTCCTACAATGAGCAGCTCTTC.

This clonotype was seen ten or more times. The genes are TRBV12-3 or TRBV12-4 and TRBJ2-1; D gene uncertain. The CDR3 spans 11 residues. Trimming removed 8 bases at V and 8 bases at J, with 10 bases between. Here the CDR3 DNA reads TGTGCCAGCGGCCAGACCGATGAGCAGTTCTTC. The encoded protein is CASGQTDEQFF.

This clonotype was detected ten times or more. V and J are TRBV5-1 and TRBJ2-1; TRBD1 matches 10 bases. In germline, CDR1 is SGHRS, CDR2 YFSETQ. The V gene end was trimmed by 3 bases and the J gene end by 9 bases; junction bases not matched to a gene: 3. The CDR3 spans 13 residues. Written as DNA, the CDR3 is TGCGCCAGCAGCTGGACAGGGGGGAGTGAGCAGTTCTTC. This sequence encodes CASSWTGGSEQFF.

The genes are TRBV14 and TRBJ1-4; 7 bases map to TRBD1. V was clipped by 0 bases and J by 6 bases; unmatched bases: 7. Germline CDR1 and CDR2: SGHDN and FVKESK. The CDR3 runs 16 residues. The CDR3 is CASSQDLLTGDEKLFF. Here the CDR3 DNA reads TGTGCCAGCAGCCAAGATCTCTTAACAGGGGATGAAAAACTGTTTTTT.

This clonotype appeared a few times. The chain is built from TRBV19 and TRBJ1-5; D uncertain. Germline V gene lookup returns CDR1 LNHDA and CDR2 SQIVND (reference sequence). The CDR3 extends over 15 amino acids. V shed 2 bases and J shed 4 bases, with 12 bases lying between them. This chain's CDR3 is CASSINSIQNQPQHF. CDR3 nucleotides: TGTGCCAGTAGTATAAATAGTATACAAAATCAGCCCCAGCATTTT.

This clonotype has a count of ten or more. The chain carries TRBV7-8 and TRBJ2-1; the D gene is possibly TRBD1 (7 bases). V lost 0 bases, J lost 8 bases, and 14 bases lay in between. The CDR3 runs 15 residues. Germline CDR1 SGHVS, CDR2 FQNEAQ. The DNA of the CDR3 is TGTGCCAGCAGCTTAGCGACAGGGAGGCTTTATGAGCAGTTCTTC. Translation gives CASSLATGRLYEQFF. The variable domain in full, with the rest retrieved from reference TRBV7-8 and TRBJ2-1, is GAGVSQSPRYKVAKRGQDVALRCDPISGHVSLFWYQQALGQGPEFLTYFQNEAQLDKSGLPSDRFFAERPEGSVSTLKIQRTQQEDSAVYLCASSLATGRLYEQFFGPGTRLTVL.

In its sample, this clonotype was seen a few times. The chain combines TRBV30 with TRBJ1-5, with 8 bases lining up with TRBD1. The germline gives CDR1 GTSNPN, CDR2 SVGIG (reference sequence). The CDR3 covers 15 residues. With 0 bases clipped from V and 0 bases from J, the junction kept 1 base outside the gene matches. DNA for the CDR3: TGTGCCTGGAGTGTCAGGGGGCCTAGCAATCAGCCCCAGCATTTT. The encoded protein is CAWSVRGPSNQPQHF.